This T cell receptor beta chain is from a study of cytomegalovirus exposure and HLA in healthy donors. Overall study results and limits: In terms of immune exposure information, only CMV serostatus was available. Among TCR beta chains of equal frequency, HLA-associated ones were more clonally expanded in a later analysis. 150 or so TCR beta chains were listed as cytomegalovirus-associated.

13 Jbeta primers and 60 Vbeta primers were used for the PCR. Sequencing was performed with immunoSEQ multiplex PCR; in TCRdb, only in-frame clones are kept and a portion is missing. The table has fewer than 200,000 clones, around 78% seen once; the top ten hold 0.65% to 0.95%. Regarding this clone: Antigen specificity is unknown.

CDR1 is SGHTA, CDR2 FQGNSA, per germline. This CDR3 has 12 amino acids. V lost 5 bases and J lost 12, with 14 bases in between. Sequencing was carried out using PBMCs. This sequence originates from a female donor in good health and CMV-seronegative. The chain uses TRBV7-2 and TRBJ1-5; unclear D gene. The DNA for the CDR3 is TGTGCCAGCAGCCTCCCGGCCCTAGGCCAGCATTTT. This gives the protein CASSLPALGQHF.